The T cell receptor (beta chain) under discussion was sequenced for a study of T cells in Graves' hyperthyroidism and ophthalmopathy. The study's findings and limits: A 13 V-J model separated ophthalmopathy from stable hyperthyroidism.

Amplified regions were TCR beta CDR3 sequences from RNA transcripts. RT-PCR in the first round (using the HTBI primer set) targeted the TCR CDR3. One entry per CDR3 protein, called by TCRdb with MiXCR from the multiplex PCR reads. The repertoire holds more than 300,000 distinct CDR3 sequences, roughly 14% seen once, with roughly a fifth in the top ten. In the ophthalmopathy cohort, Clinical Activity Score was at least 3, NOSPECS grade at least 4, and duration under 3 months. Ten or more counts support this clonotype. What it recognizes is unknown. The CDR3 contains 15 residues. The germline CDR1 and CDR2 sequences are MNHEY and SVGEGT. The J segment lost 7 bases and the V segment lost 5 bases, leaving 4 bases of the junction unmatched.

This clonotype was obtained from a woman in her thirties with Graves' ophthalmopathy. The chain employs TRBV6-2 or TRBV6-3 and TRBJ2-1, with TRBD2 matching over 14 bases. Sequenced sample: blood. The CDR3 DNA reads TGTGCCAGCAGTCCCTGGACTAGCGGGGGGAATGAGCAGTTCTTC. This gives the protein CASSPWTSGGNEQFF.